These 8 T cell receptor beta chains came from one sample sequenced in a study of shared clonotypes between healthy human individuals. The data were produced by immunoSEQ multiplex PCR, yet TCRdb's version contains in-frame clones alone and is incomplete. The repertoire includes about 470,000 clones, 70% to 80% of them detected once, and less than 15% sits in the top ten. The sequenced material came from PBMCs. These receptors came from a woman in her thirties or forties in good health. Some clones in this sample may be carry-over from other donors' samples.

This clone was counted only a few times. The chain joins TRBV2 to TRBJ2-2; D not resolved. This CDR3 is built from 15 residues. V was pared by 2 bases and J by 2 bases, with 9 bases between. CDR1 SNHLY and CDR2 FYNNEI come from the germline V gene. Here the CDR3 DNA reads TGTGCCAGCAGTGAAAATCCCTTAAACACCGGGGAGCTGTTTTTT. It yields the protein CASSENPLNTGELFF.

The chain joins TRBV27 to TRBJ2-7, with D possibly being TRBD1 or TRBD2 (5 bases each). This CDR3 has 14 amino acids. Per the germline V gene, CDR1 is MNHEY and CDR2 is SMNVEV (reference sequence). V shed 1 base and J shed 6 bases, with 13 bases lying between them. Written as DNA, the CDR3 is TGTGCCAGCAGTTTATTTAGAGGGGAAGGCGAGCAGTACTTC. It yields the protein CASSLFRGEGEQYF.

The chain employs TRBV5-1 and TRBJ1-1, with TRBD1 matching over 7 bases. The germline CDR1 and CDR2 sequences are SGHRS and YFSETQ. The V segment lost 4 bases and the J segment 0 bases; nucleotides outside the gene matches: 6. The CDR3 length is 15 residues. CDR3 sequence (DNA): TGCGCCAGCAGCGGCCCGGGACAGATGAACACTGAAGCTTTCTTT. Protein: CASSGPGQMNTEAFF.

Only a few counts were recorded for this clone. The CDR3 sequence is CSVYVRENTGELFF. DNA for the CDR3: TGCAGCGTTTACGTCCGGGAGAACACCGGGGAGCTGTTTTTT. V gene TRBV29-1 combines with J gene TRBJ2-2; possible D gene TRBD2, 5 bases. CDR1 and CDR2 (germline): SQVTM, ANQGSEA. The CDR3 is 14 residues long. V was clipped by 5 bases and J by 1 base, with 11 bases between them.

The chain carries TRBV4-3 and TRBJ2-2; D gene unclear. This CDR3 contains 15 residues. From germline, CDR1 is LGHNA and CDR2 YSLEER. Trimming shortened V by 0 bases and J by 4 bases, and 9 bases separated the two germline ends. The CDR3 DNA sequence: TGCGCCAGCAGCCAAGATGTTACTTTCACCGGGGAGCTGTTTTTT. This encodes CASSQDVTFTGELFF.

This chain links TRBV19 with TRBJ2-1; D may be TRBD1 (6 bases). Per germline, CDR1 LNHDA and CDR2 SQIVND (reference sequence). The CDR3 has 16 amino acids. The germline V and J ends were trimmed by 5 bases and 4 bases, with 18 bases remaining between them. The CDR3, as DNA: TGTGCCAGTAGTCCGACAGGTGCTGGTTGGTACAATGAGCAGTTCTTC. Amino acid sequence: CASSPTGAGWYNEQFF.

The chain couples TRBV7-2 to TRBJ2-7; maybe TRBD2 (7 bases). The CDR3 runs to 15 residues. V was trimmed by 1 base and J by 2 bases, leaving 12 bases between them. In germline, CDR1 is SGHTA, CDR2 FQGNSA. In DNA form, the CDR3 reads TGTGCCAGCAGCTTAGAGGGGGGGCGGACCTACGAGCAGTACTTC. Protein sequence: CASSLEGGRTYEQYF.

In its sample, this clone was seen many times. The J gene is TRBJ1-1, the V gene TRBV7-9; tentative D call: TRBD1 (5 bases). This CDR3 spans 11 amino acids. The V end lost 5 bases, the J end lost 8 bases, and 9 bases lay between the germline ends. In germline, CDR1 is SEHNR, CDR2 FQNEAQ (reference sequence). CDR3 loop: CASSRQFEAFF. In nucleotides, the CDR3 is TGTGCCAGCAGCCGACAGTTCGAAGCTTTCTTT.